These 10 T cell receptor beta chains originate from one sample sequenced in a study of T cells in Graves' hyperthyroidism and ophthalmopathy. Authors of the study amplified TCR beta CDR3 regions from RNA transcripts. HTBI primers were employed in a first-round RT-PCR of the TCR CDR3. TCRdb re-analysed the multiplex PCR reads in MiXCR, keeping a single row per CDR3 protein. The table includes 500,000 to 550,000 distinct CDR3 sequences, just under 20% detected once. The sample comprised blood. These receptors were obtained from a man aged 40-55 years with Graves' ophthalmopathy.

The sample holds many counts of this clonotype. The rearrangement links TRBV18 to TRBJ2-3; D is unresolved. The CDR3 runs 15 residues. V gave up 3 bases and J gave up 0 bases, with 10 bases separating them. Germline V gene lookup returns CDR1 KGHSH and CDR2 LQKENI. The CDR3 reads CASSPRTASTDTQYF. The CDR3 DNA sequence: TGTGCCAGCTCACCTAGAACCGCTAGCACAGATACGCAGTATTTT.

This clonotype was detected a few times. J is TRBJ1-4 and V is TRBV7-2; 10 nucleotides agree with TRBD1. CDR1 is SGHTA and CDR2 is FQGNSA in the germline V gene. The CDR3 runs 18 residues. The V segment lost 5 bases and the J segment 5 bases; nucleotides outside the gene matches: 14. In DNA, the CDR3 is TGTGCCAGCAGCCTCGGACAGGGGGGAAGTAGGGGGAATGAAAAACTGTTTTTT. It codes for CASSLGQGGSRGNEKLFF. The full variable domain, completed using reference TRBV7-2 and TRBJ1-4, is GAGVSQSPSNKVTEKGKDVELRCDPISGHTALYWYRQSLGQGLEFLIYFQGNSAPDKSGLPSDRFSAERTGGSVSTLTIQRTQQEDSAVYLCASSLGQGGSRGNEKLFFGSGTQLSVL.

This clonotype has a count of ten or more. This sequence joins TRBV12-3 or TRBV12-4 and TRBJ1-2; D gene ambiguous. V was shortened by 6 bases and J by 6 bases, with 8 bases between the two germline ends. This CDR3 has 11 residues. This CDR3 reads CASSLGHGYTF. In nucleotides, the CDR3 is TGTGCCAGCAGCTTGGGCCATGGCTACACCTTC.

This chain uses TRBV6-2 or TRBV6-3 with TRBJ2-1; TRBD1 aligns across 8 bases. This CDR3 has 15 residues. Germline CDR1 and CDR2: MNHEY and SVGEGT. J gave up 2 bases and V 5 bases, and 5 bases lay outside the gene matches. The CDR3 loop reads CASSALQGAYNEQFF. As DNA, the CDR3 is TGTGCCAGCAGTGCCCTACAGGGGGCCTACAATGAGCAGTTCTTC.

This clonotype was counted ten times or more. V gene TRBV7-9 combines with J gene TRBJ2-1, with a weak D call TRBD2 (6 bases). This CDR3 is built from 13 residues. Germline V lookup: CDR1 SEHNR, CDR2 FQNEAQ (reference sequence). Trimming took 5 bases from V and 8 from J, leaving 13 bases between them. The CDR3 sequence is CASSLQRRDEQFF. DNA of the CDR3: TGTGCCAGCAGCCTGCAGCGGAGGGATGAGCAGTTCTTC.

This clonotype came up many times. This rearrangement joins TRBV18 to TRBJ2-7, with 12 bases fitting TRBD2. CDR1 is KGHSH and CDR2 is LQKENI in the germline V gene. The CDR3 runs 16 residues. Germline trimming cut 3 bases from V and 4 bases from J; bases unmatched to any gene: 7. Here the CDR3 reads CASSPPGLAGLYEQYF. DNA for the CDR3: TGTGCCAGCTCACCGCCAGGACTAGCGGGACTGTACGAGCAGTACTTC.

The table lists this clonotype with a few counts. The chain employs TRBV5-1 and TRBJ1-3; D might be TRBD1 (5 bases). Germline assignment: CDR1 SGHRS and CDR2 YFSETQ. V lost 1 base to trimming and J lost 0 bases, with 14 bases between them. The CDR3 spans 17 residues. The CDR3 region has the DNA TGCGCCAGCAGCTTGAGCGGGACCGACCGCTCTGGAAACACCATATATTTT. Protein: CASSLSGTDRSGNTIYF.

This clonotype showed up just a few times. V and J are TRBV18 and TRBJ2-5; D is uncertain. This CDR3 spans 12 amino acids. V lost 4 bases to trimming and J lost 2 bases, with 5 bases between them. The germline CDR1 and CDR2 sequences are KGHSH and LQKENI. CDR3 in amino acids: CASSQQQETQYF. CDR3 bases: TGTGCCAGCTCACAACAGCAAGAGACCCAGTACTTC.

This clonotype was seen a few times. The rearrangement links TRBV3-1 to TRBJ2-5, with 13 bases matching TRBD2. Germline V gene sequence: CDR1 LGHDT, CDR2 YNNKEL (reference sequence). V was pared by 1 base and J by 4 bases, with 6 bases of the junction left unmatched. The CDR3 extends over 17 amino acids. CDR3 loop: CASSQVFRLAGGETQYF. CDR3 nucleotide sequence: TGTGCCAGCAGCCAAGTTTTTCGACTAGCGGGGGGAGAGACCCAGTACTTC.

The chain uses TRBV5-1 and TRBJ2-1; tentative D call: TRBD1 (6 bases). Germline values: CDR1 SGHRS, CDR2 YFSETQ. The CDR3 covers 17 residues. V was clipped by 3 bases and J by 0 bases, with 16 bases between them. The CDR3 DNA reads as TGCGCCAGCAGCTCCGCTATGACAGGAATCTCCTACAATGAGCAGTTCTTC. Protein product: CASSSAMTGISYNEQFF.